The sequence of this TCR beta chain was determined in a study of beta chain features in type 1 diabetes. Study results and limitations: A moderate, significant TCRB CDR3 shortening appeared in type 1 diabetes across four CD4+ subsets. The naive, central memory and Treg TCRB repertoires showed an apparent similarity that was greater among patients than among healthy donors.

Note on this clone: The antigen is unknown.

The isolated RNA, all of it, was reverse transcribed, so expressed TCRB transcripts were what got sequenced. TCRdb keeps only in-frame clones here, not all; method: immunoSEQ multiplex PCR. This table holds more than 95,000 clones, 25% to 35% found once. CDR1 SGHTA and CDR2 FQGNSA come from the germline V gene. The CDR3 spans 12 residues. Trimming at V came to 6 bases and at J to 6 bases, leaving 4 bases not matched to a gene. Material for sequencing was central memory CD4+ T cells from blood. The V gene is TRBV7-2, the J gene TRBJ1-2, with 7 nucleotides matching TRBD1. This sequence originates from a woman under 30 with type 1 diabetes. The CDR3 nucleotides read TGTGCCAGCAGACTCGACAGGGATGGCTACACCTTC. It codes for CASRLDRDGYTF.